This TCR beta chain was sequenced for a study of cytomegalovirus exposure and HLA in healthy donors. Looking at the study overall: An analysis done earlier identified approximately 120 million unique TCR beta sequences from about 179 million T cells. General observations from the study: Based on reports, TCR beta sequences accurately predicted HLA-A and HLA-B alleles for most subjects. Follow-up analysis later connected one missense variant in DCLRE1C with trimming of TCR beta V- and J-genes.

PCR amplification relied on 60 Vbeta primers (plus 13 Jbeta primers). Sequencing used immunoSEQ multiplex PCR; TCRdb keeps in-frame clones, though not all of them. The sample shows about 180,000 clones, 75% to 90% of them seen only once. V lost 6 bases and J lost 0, with 9 bases in between. The CDR3 is 14 amino acids. Germline CDR1 is MDHEN and CDR2 is SYDVKM. Healthy bone marrow donors made up the donors. To note about this clone: What it binds is unknown. Distinct nucleotide sequences in the sample also encode this CDR3.

The source of this sequence is a boy aged 2 to 10 in good health and CMV-seronegative. The sequenced material came from PBMCs. V is TRBV28 and J is TRBJ1-3, with a tentative D call TRBD1 (6 bases). CDR3 DNA sequence: TGTGCCAGCAGCCTAGGGGGCTCTGGAAACACCATATATTTT. It encodes CASSLGGSGNTIYF.